This T cell receptor beta chain was recovered during a study of sequential checkpoint blockade in melanoma. TCRdb's copy holds only in-frame clones and misses some; the assay was immunoSEQ multiplex PCR. There are tens of thousands of clones in the sample; about four fifths occur only once, and 4.5% to 7% lies in the top ten. Treatment in this sample: randomized to nivolumab then ipilimumab (arm A) or the reverse (arm B). DNA-damaging chemotherapy had not been given to any patient beforehand. Live CD3+CD8+ CD19− CD56− cells were sorted from PBMCs. This receptor was taken from a human donor with melanoma. Sequences were derived from CD8+ T cells sorted from blood (inferred from file names), sampled from a patient given nivolumab and ipilimumab in sequence.

CDR3: CSVEAPDSKIAKNIQYF. CDR3 DNA sequence: TGCAGCGTTGAAGCCCCGGACAGCAAGATAGCCAAAAACATTCAGTACTTC. V gene TRBV29-1 combines with J gene TRBJ2-4, with D possibly matching TRBD1 (6 bases). In germline, CDR1 is SQVTM, CDR2 ANQGSEA. Trimming removed 1 base from V and 0 bases from J, with 16 bases in between. The CDR3 runs to 17 residues.